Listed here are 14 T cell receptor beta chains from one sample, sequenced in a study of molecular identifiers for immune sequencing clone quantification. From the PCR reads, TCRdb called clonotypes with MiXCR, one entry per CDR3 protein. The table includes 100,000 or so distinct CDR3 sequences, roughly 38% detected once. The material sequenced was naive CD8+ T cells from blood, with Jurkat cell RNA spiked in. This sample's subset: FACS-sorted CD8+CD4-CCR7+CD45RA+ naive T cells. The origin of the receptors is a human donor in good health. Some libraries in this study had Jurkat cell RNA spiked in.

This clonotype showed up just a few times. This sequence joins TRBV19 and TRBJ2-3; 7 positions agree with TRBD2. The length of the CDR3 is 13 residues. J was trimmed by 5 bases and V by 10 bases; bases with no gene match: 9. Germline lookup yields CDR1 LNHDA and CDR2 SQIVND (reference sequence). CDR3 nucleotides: TGTGCCACCCAGTTGGGGGGGGGAGATACGCAGTATTTT. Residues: CATQLGGGDTQYF.

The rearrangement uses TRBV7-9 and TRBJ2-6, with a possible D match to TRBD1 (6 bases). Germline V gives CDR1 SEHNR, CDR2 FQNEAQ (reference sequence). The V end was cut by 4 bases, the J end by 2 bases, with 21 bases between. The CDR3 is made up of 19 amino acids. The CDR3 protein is CASSYPGQGFETGANVLTF. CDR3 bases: TGTGCCAGCAGCTATCCGGGACAAGGATTCGAAACTGGGGCCAACGTCCTGACTTTC.

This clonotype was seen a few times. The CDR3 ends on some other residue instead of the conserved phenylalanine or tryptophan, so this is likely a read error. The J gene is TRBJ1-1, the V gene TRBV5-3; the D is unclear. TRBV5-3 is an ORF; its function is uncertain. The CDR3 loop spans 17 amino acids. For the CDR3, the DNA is TGTGCCAGCAGCTTGGTAGGTTGGGCCGGGCGGAACACTGAAGCTTTCCTT. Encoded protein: CASSLVGWAGRNTEAFL.

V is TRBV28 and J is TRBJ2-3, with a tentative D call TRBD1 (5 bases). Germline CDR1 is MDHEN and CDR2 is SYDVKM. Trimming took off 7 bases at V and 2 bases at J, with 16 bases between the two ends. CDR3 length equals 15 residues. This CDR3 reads CASKGEDIYTDTQYF. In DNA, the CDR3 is TGTGCCAGCAAAGGCGAGGACATTTACACAGATACGCAGTATTTT.

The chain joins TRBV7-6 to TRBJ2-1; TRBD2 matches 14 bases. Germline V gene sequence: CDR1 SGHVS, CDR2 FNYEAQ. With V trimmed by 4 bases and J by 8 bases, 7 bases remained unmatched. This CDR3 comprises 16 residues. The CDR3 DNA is TGTGCCAGCAGCTACCTCGGGACTAGCGGGAGTGATGAGCAGTTCTTC. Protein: CASSYLGTSGSDEQFF.

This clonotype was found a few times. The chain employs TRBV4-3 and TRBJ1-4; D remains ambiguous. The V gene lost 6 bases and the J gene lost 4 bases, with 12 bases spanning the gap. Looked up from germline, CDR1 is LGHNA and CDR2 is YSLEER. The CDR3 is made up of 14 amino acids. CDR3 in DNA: TGCGCCAGCAGGGCGGGGATAGGTAATGAAAAACTGTTTTTT. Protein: CASRAGIGNEKLFF.

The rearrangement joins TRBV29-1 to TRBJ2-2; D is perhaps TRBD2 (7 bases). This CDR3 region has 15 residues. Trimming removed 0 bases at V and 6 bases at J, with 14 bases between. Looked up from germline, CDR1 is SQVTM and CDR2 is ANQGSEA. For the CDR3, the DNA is TGCAGCGTTGAAGAGGGGGGGCGGGGGCCCGGGGAGCTGTTTTTT. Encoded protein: CSVEEGGRGPGELFF.

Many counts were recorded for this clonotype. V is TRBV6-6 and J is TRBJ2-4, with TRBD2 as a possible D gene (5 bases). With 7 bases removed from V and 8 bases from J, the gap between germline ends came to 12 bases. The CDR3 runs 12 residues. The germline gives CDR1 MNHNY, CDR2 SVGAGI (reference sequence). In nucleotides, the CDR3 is TGTGCCAGCAATATGGGAGTGCACATTCAGTACTTC. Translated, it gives CASNMGVHIQYF.

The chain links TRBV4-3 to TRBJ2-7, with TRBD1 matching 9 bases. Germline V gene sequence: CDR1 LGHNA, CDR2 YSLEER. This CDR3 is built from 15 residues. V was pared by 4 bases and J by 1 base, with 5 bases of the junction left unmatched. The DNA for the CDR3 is TGCGCCAGCAGCCCGGGACAGGGATTATCCTACGAGCAGTACTTC. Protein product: CASSPGQGLSYEQYF.

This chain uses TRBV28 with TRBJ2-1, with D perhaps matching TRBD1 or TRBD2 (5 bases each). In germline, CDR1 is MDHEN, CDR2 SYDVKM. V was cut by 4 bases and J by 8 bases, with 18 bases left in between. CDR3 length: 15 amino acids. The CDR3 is CASSSARENIDEQFF. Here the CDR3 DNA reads TGTGCCAGCAGTTCCGCCAGGGAGAACATCGATGAGCAGTTCTTC.

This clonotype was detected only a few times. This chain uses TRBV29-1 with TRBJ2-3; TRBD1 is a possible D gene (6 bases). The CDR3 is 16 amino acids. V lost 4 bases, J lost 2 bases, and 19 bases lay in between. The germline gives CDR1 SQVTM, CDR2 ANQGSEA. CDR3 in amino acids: CSVGGFRDIFTDTQYF. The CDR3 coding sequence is TGCAGCGTTGGGGGGTTCCGGGACATATTCACAGATACGCAGTATTTT.

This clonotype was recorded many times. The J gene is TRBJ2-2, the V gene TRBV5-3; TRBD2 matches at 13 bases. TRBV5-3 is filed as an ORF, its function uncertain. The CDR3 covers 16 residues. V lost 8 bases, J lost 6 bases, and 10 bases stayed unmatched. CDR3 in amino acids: CASSPYGLAGAGELFF. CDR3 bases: TGTGCCAGCAGCCCATACGGACTAGCGGGAGCCGGGGAGCTGTTTTTT.

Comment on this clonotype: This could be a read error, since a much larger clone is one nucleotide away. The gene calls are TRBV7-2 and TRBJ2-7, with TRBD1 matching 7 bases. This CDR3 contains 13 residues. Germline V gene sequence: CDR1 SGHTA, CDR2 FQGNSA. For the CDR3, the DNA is TGTGCCAGCAGCCCACGGGACAGCTACGAGCTGTACTTC. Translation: CASSPRDSYELYF.

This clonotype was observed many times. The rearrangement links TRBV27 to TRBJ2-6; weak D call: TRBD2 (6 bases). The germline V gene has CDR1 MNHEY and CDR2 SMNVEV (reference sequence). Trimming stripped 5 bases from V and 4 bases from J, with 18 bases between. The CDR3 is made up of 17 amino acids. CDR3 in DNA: TGTGCCAGCAGTGCCAACTGGCCGGGGGTCGGGGCCAACGTCCTGACTTTC. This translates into CASSANWPGVGANVLTF. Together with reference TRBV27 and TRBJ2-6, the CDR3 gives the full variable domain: EAQVTQNPRYLITVTGKKLTVTCSQNMNHEYMSWYRQDPGLGLRQIYYSMNVEVTDKGDVPEGYKVSRKEKRNFPLILESPSPNQTSLYFCASSANWPGVGANVLTFGAGSRLTVL.